These 14 T cell receptor beta chains originate from one sample sequenced in a study of cytomegalovirus exposure and HLA in healthy donors. Primers for the PCR totalled 60 Vbeta and 13 Jbeta. TCRdb's table, derived via immunoSEQ multiplex PCR, lists solely in-frame clones and lacks some. The data contain 81,000 or so clones, around 62% of them seen just once; the ten biggest clones take up about 5%. Sequencing was done on a sample of PBMCs. These receptors all come from a woman aged 25 to 39 in good health and CMV-seropositive.

This clone has just a few counts. The same CDR3 arises from other DNA sequences in this sample as well. The chain is built from TRBV2 and TRBJ1-5; 7 positions match TRBD1. V gave up 6 bases and J gave up 0 bases; unmatched junction bases: 2. The germline CDR1 and CDR2 sequences are SNHLY and FYNNEI. This CDR3 comprises 14 residues. DNA for the CDR3: TGTGCCAGCAGCCGACAGGGTAGCAATCAGCCCCAGCATTTT. Its protein is CASSRQGSNQPQHF.

CDR3 residues: CASRMDRDHGYTF. The CDR3 region has the DNA TGTGCCAGCAGAATGGACAGGGACCATGGCTACACCTTC. V usage is TRBV2 and J usage is TRBJ1-2; 8 bases map to TRBD1. The germline V gene encodes CDR1 SNHLY and CDR2 FYNNEI. The CDR3 has 13 residues. V gave up 6 bases and J gave up 6 bases; unmatched junction bases: 6.

The CDR3: CASMGHTEAFF. CDR3 nucleotide sequence: TGTGCCAGCATGGGCCACACTGAAGCTTTCTTT. V and J are TRBV2 and TRBJ1-1, with D hard to call. With 7 bases removed from V and 3 bases from J, the gap between germline ends came to 6 bases. CDR3 length: 11 amino acids. The germline gives CDR1 SNHLY, CDR2 FYNNEI.

The rearrangement uses TRBV4-1 and TRBJ1-3; D ambiguous. Germline CDR1 MGHRA, CDR2 YSYEKL. V gave up 0 bases and J gave up 2 bases, with 8 bases separating them. The CDR3 spans 15 residues. CDR3 sequence reads: CASSQDGVTGNTIYF. In nucleotides, the CDR3 is TGCGCCAGCAGCCAAGATGGAGTAACTGGAAACACCATATATTTT.

J is TRBJ2-7 and V is TRBV4-1; D not resolved. CDR1 MGHRA and CDR2 YSYEKL come from the germline V gene. CDR3 length equals 14 residues. Trimming shortened V by 4 bases and J by 3 bases, and 13 bases separated the two germline ends. The DNA for the CDR3 is TGCGCCAGCAGCCGAGACGTAGCCCACTACGAGCAGTACTTC. Translation: CASSRDVAHYEQYF.

This rearrangement joins TRBV4-3 to TRBJ2-3; 13 bases match TRBD2. CDR3 length: 16 residues. The trim removed 6 bases at V and 5 bases at J, leaving 8 bases unmatched. Per germline, CDR1 LGHNA and CDR2 YSLEER. Written as DNA, the CDR3 is TGCGCCAGCAGTCCTCAACTAGCGGGGGGGAGAGATACGCAGTATTTT. Protein: CASSPQLAGGRDTQYF.

V gene TRBV27 combines with J gene TRBJ1-2; 7 positions match TRBD1. This CDR3 has 14 amino acids. Trimming took 4 bases from V and 7 from J; bases not matched to a gene: 9. The germline V gene has CDR1 MNHEY and CDR2 SMNVEV (reference sequence). The DNA of the CDR3 is TGTGCCAGCAGTTCAAATACAGGGGCGCGTGGCTACACCTTC. Its translation is CASSSNTGARGYTF.

This clone was counted only a few times. The chain links TRBV29-1 to TRBJ1-1, with a tentative D call TRBD1 (6 bases). The V gene lost 7 bases and the J gene lost 4 bases, with 16 bases spanning the gap. Germline V lookup: CDR1 SQVTM, CDR2 ANQGSEA. The CDR3 covers 13 residues. For the CDR3, the DNA is TGCAGCGGCCTACAGGGATTGGGCACTGAAGCTTTCTTT. It encodes CSGLQGLGTEAFF.

The sample holds a few counts of this clone. This sequence joins TRBV19 and TRBJ2-1, with 10 bases identical to TRBD1. The CDR3 runs 14 residues. Germline lookup yields CDR1 LNHDA and CDR2 SQIVND (reference sequence). Trimming took 5 bases from V and 8 from J; bases not matched to a gene: 6. The chain's CDR3 is CASSDRGLDDEQFF. Here the CDR3 DNA reads TGTGCCAGTAGTGACAGGGGGCTAGACGATGAGCAGTTCTTC.

V usage is TRBV7-8 and J usage is TRBJ1-4; D is possibly TRBD1 (6 bases). Germline CDR1 SGHVS, CDR2 FQNEAQ. Trimming took 4 bases from V and 3 from J, leaving 12 bases between them. The CDR3 has 15 amino acids. CDR3 in amino acids: CASSSYRAANEKLFF. CDR3 DNA: TGTGCCAGCAGCTCCTACAGGGCGGCTAATGAAAAACTGTTTTTT.

This clone was seen more than once but under ten times. This chain joins TRBV4-3 and TRBJ1-2, with TRBD1 identical over 7 bases. The CDR3 consists of 16 residues. Germline V gives CDR1 LGHNA, CDR2 YSLEER. J was trimmed by 2 bases and V by 1 base; bases with no gene match: 7. CDR3 protein: CASSQVTGAINYGYTF. The CDR3 DNA reads as TGCGCCAGCAGCCAAGTAACAGGGGCCATAAACTATGGCTACACCTTC.

The chain recombines TRBV6-1 with TRBJ1-1; 8 nucleotides agree with TRBD1. The germline gives CDR1 MNHNS, CDR2 SASEGT. V was clipped by 7 bases and J by 8 bases; unmatched bases: 12. This CDR3 contains 14 residues. The CDR3 here is CASKDRESVREAFF. The CDR3 DNA reads TGTGCCAGCAAGGACAGGGAATCGGTAAGGGAAGCTTTCTTT.

The chain is built from TRBV9 and TRBJ2-2; 10 nucleotides line up with TRBD2. The CDR3 runs 15 residues. Germline CDR1 is SGDLS and CDR2 is YYNGEE. Trimming at V came to 3 bases and at J to 4 bases, leaving 3 bases not matched to a gene. CDR3 DNA: TGTGCCAGCAGCGAGGGGACTAGCGTCACCGGGGAGCTGTTTTTT. Its translation is CASSEGTSVTGELFF.

The chain carries TRBV7-9 and TRBJ1-2, with D tentatively TRBD1 (6 bases). Germline-derived CDR1 and CDR2 are SEHNR and FQNEAQ (reference sequence). Trimming took off 6 bases at V and 5 bases at J, with 13 bases between the two ends. The CDR3 consists of 13 residues. The CDR3 here is CASSADRLYGYTF. The CDR3 DNA is TGTGCCAGCAGTGCCGACAGGCTTTATGGCTACACCTTC.